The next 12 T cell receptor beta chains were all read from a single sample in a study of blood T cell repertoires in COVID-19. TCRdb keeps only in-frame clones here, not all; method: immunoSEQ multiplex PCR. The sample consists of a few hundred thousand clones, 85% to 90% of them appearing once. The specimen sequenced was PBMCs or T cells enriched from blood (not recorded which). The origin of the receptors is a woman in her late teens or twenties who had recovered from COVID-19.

The CDR3, as DNA: TGTGCCAGCAGCCCCCGTTACACGACTAGCGGAGTCTACGAGCAGTACTTC. Its protein is CASSPRYTTSGVYEQYF. The chain combines TRBV13 with TRBJ2-7; TRBD2 matches at 9 bases. The CDR3 covers 17 residues. Trimming at V came to 5 bases and at J to 3 bases, leaving 14 bases not matched to a gene. CDR1 and CDR2 (germline): PRHDT, FYEKMQ (reference sequence).

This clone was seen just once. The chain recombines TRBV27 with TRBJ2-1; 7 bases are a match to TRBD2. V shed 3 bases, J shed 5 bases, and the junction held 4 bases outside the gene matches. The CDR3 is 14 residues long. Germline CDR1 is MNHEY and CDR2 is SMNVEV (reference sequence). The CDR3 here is CASSLGGPHNEQFF. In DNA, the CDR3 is TGTGCCAGCAGTTTGGGAGGGCCCCACAATGAGCAGTTCTTC.

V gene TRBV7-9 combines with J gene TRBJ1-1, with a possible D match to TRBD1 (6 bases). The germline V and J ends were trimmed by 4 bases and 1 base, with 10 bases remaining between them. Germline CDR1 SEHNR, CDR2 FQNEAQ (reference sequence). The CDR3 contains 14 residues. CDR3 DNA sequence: TGTGCCAGCAGCTCCCAGACAGGGAACACTGAAGCTTTCTTT. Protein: CASSSQTGNTEAFF.

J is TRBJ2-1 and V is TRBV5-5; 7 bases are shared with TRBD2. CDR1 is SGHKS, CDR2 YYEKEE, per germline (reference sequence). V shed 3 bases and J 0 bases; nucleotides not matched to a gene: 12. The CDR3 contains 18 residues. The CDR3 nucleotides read TGTGCCAGCAGCTCCATTTCCGCGCGGGAGAGCTCCTACAATGAGCAGTTCTTC. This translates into CASSSISARESSYNEQFF.

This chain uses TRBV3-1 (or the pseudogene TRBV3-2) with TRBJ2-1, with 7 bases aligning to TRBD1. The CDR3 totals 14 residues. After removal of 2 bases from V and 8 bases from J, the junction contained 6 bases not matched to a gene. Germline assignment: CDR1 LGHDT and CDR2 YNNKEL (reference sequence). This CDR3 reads CASSQTGVGDEQFF. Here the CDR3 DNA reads TGTGCCAGCAGCCAAACAGGGGTTGGAGATGAGCAGTTCTTC.

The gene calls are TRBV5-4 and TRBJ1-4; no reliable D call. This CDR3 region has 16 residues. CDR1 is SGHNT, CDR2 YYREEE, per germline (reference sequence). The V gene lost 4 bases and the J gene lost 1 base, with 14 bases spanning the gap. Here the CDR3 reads CASSAAGSETNEKLFF. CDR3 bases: TGTGCCAGCAGCGCTGCGGGGAGCGAAACTAATGAAAAACTGTTTTTT.

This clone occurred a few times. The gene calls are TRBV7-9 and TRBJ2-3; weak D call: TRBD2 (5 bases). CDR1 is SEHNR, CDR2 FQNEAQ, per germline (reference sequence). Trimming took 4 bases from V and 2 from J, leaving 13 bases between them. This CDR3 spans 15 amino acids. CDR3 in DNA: TGTGCCAGCAGCTCACCTTGGCGGGTCACAGATACGCAGTATTTT. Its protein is CASSSPWRVTDTQYF.

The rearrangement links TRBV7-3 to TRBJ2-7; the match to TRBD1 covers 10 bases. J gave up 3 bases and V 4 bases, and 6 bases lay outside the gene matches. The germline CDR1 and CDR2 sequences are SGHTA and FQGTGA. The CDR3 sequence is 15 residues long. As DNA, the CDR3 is TGTGCCAGCAGCTCACCGGACAGGGGGATCTACGAGCAGTACTTC. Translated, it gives CASSSPDRGIYEQYF.

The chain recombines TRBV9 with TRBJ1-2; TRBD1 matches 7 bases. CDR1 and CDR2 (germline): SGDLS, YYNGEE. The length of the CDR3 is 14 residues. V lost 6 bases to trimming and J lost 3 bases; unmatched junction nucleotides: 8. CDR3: CASTGQQKDYGYTF. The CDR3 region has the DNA TGTGCCAGCACGGGACAGCAGAAGGACTATGGCTACACCTTC.

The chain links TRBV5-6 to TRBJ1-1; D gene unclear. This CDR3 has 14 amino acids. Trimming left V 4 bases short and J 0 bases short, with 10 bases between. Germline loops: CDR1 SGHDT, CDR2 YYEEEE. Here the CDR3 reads CASSPRFLNTEAFF. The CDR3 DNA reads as TGTGCCAGCAGCCCCAGGTTTTTGAACACTGAAGCTTTCTTT.

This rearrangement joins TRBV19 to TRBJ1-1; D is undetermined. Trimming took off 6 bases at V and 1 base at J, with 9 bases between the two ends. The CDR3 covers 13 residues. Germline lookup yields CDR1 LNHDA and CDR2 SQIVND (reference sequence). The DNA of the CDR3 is TGTGCCAGTAGCGGACTTTCGAACACTGAAGCTTTCTTT. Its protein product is CASSGLSNTEAFF.

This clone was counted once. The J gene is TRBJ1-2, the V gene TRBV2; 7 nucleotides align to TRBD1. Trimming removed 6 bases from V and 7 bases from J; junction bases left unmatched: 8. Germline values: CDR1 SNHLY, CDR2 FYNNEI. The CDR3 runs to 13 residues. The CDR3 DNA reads TGTGCCAGCAGCTTAGACAGGGAGTCTGGCTACACCTTC. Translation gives CASSLDRESGYTF.